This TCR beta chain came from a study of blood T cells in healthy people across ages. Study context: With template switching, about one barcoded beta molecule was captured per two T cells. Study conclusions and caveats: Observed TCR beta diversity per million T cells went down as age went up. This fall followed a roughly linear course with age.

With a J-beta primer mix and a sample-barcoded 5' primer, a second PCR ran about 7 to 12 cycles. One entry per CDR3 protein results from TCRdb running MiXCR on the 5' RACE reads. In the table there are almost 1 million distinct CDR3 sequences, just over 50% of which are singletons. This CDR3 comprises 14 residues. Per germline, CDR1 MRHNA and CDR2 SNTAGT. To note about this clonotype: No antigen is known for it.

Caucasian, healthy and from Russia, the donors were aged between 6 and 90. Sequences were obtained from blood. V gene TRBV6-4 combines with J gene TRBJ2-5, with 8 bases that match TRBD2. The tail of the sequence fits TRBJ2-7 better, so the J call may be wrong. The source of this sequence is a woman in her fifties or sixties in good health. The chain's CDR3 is CASRGHSGIYEQYF. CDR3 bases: TGTGCCAGCAGGGGTCATAGCGGGATCTACGAGCAGTACTTC.